Listed below are T cell receptor beta chains from one sample, sequenced in a study of OX40 agonist ivuxolimab in advanced cancers. TCRdb's table, derived via immunoSEQ multiplex PCR, lists solely in-frame clones and lacks some. The data contain 45,000 to 60,000 clones, 75% to 85% of them singletons. Sample: CD4+ or CD8+ T cells sorted from blood, taken in a trial of the OX40 agonist ivuxolimab. Receptors originate from an adult with an advanced solid tumor such as melanoma, head and neck, liver or kidney cancer. Both conserved end residues are part of each CDR3. D genes are given only for firm matches. Size is stated for part of the rows, as once, few or many counts, or as a class when the clone is expanded.

v_call: TRBV5-4; j_call: TRBJ2-2; d_call: TRBD2; clone_size: few; cdr3_nt: TGTGCCAGCAGCTCTCTGGCGGGGGGGGCCTTCACCGGGGAGCTGTTTTTT; cdr3_aa: CASSSLAGGAFTGELFF
v_call: TRBV2; j_call: TRBJ1-5; d_call: -; clone_size: -; cdr3_nt: TGTGCCAGCAGTGAACCTGTTTGGGGTCAGCCCCAGCATTTT; cdr3_aa: CASSEPVWGQPQHF
v_call: TRBV7-3; j_call: TRBJ2-3; d_call: TRBD1; clone_size: -; cdr3_nt: TGTGCCAGCAGCTTAAATGGCGGGTCAGGGGGTGATACGCAGTATTTT; cdr3_aa: CASSLNGGSGGDTQYF
v_call: TRBV6-5; j_call: TRBJ2-7; d_call: -; clone_size: few; cdr3_nt: TGTGCCAGCAGTGAAGAGTTTGGGGGCTACGAGCAGTACTTC; cdr3_aa: CASSEEFGGYEQYF
v_call: TRBV7-2; j_call: TRBJ2-7; d_call: -; clone_size: -; cdr3_nt: TGTGCCAGCAGCTTAGCGGGAGTAGAAGCCTACGAGCAGTACTTC; cdr3_aa: CASSLAGVEAYEQYF
v_call: TRBV5-4; j_call: TRBJ1-5; d_call: -; clone_size: -; cdr3_nt: TGTGCCAGCAGCTTGGGGGGGATGGATCAGCCCCAGCATTTT; cdr3_aa: CASSLGGMDQPQHF
v_call: TRBV4-3; j_call: TRBJ1-1; d_call: -; clone_size: -; cdr3_nt: TGCGCCAGCAGCCAAGCGAAGGGAGTCATGAACACTGAAGCTTTCTTT; cdr3_aa: CASSQAKGVMNTEAFF
v_call: TRBV6-5; j_call: TRBJ2-1; d_call: -; clone_size: -; cdr3_nt: TGTGCCAGCAGTTATGGGTGGGAGCAGTTCTTC; cdr3_aa: CASSYGWEQFF
v_call: TRBV19; j_call: TRBJ1-2; d_call: -; clone_size: -; cdr3_nt: TGTGCCAGTAGTATAGATGGCCGTGGCTACACCTTC; cdr3_aa: CASSIDGRGYTF
v_call: TRBV27; j_call: TRBJ1-6; d_call: TRBD1; clone_size: -; cdr3_nt: TGTGCCAGCAGTTTATCACAGGGGGGGTCACCCCTCCACTTT; cdr3_aa: CASSLSQGGSPLHF